This T cell receptor (beta chain) is drawn from a study of cytomegalovirus exposure and HLA in healthy donors. Points from the study as a whole: Follow-up analysis seemed to connect common viral pathogens with several of the most significant clusters identified. Earlier findings revealed that most TCR beta V segments proved productive either about 87% or about 30% of the time.

To note about this clone: Its specificity is not known.

CDR1 and CDR2 (germline): SGHRS, YFSETQ. The CDR3 contains 16 residues. V was pared by 4 bases and J by 1 base, with 3 bases of the junction left unmatched. 60 Vbeta and 13 Jbeta primers were used in PCR. Measured with immunoSEQ multiplex PCR; TCRdb has only the in-frame clones, and not every one. Among more than 200,000 clones listed, approximately 87% were seen once. Specimen: PBMCs. This chain connects TRBV5-1 to TRBJ2-2; TRBD2 agrees at 11 bases. The receptor was derived from a human donor in good health. This CDR3 is CASSALAGGNTGELFF. The CDR3, as DNA: TGCGCCAGCAGCGCCCTAGCGGGAGGGAACACCGGGGAGCTGTTTTTT. Combining the CDR3 with reference TRBV5-1 and TRBJ2-2 gives the whole variable domain KAGVTQTPRYLIKTRGQQVTLSCSPISGHRSVSWYQQTPGQGLQFLFEYFSETQRNKGNFPGRFSGRQFSNSRSEMNVSTLELGDSALYLCASSALAGGNTGELFFGEGSRLTVL.